Listed below are T cell receptor beta chains from one sample, sequenced in a study of PD-L1 blockade in urothelial cancer. Clones were sequenced by immunoSEQ multiplex PCR, and TCRdb holds only the in-frame ones, with some missing. The sample consists of roughly 24,000 clones, under 95% of them appearing once. Material: PBMCs, obtained around atezolizumab (anti-PD-L1) treatment. These receptors originate from a woman aged 55-70 years with urothelial cancer. CDR3s include the opening cysteine and the closing phenylalanine or tryptophan. D genes are given only for firm matches. The size field is filled for only some rows; it gives once, few, many or a size class.

J | size | D | V | CDR3 | DNA
TRBJ2-7 | NA | TRBD1 | TRBV25-1 | CASSEYRGQGPYEQYF | TGTGCCAGCAGTGAATACAGGGGACAGGGCCCCTACGAGCAGTACTTC
TRBJ1-2 | NA | NA | TRBV15 | CATSSELQIFGYTF | TGTGCCACCAGCAGCGAATTACAGATATTTGGCTACACCTTC
TRBJ1-2 | NA | TRBD1 | TRBV29-1 | CSVPRQGNYGYTF | TGCAGCGTCCCTCGACAGGGGAACTATGGCTACACCTTC
TRBJ2-7 | NA | TRBD1 | TRBV9 | CASSVETGRAYEQYF | TGTGCCAGCAGCGTAGAGACAGGGCGAGCCTACGAGCAGTACTTC
TRBJ2-1 | NA | TRBD2 | TRBV28 | CASSLWTSGRNNEQFF | TGTGCCAGCAGTTTATGGACTAGCGGTAGGAACAATGAGCAGTTCTTC
TRBJ2-1 | NA | TRBD2 | TRBV7-9 | CASSRLAAYNEQFF | TGTGCCAGCAGCCGACTAGCGGCCTACAATGAGCAGTTCTTC
TRBJ2-3 | NA | TRBD1 | TRBV5-1 | CASSPGQVSTDTQYF | TGCGCCAGCAGCCCGGGACAGGTTAGCACAGATACGCAGTATTTT
TRBJ1-1 | NA | TRBD1 | TRBV7-7 | CASSCRDRELMNTEAFF | TGTGCCAGCAGCTGCCGGGACAGGGAGCTGATGAACACTGAAGCTTTCTTT
TRBJ1-3 | NA | NA | TRBV9 | CASTGNSGNTIYF | TGTGCCAGTACAGGGAACTCTGGAAACACCATATATTTT
TRBJ2-1 | NA | NA | TRBV20-1 | CSAHLYNEQFF | TGCAGTGCTCATCTATACAATGAGCAGTTCTTC
TRBJ2-7 | NA | TRBD2 | TRBV7-2 | CASSYGTGGYEQYF | TGTGCCAGCAGCTACGGGACGGGGGGCTACGAGCAGTACTTC
TRBJ1-2 | NA | TRBD1 | TRBV18 | CASSAGTDYGYTF | TGTGCCAGCTCGGCCGGGACAGACTATGGCTACACCTTC
TRBJ1-5 | NA | TRBD1 | TRBV10-2 | CASSDIQGTVGNQPQHF | TGCGCCAGCAGTGATATCCAAGGGACAGTTGGCAATCAGCCCCAGCATTTT
TRBJ2-7 | once | TRBD1 | TRBV5-1 | CASSFGTGGGEQYF | TGCGCCAGCAGCTTTGGGACAGGGGGCGGCGAGCAGTACTTC
TRBJ2-7 | NA | NA | TRBV5-4 | CASSLTGLHEQYF | TGTGCCAGCAGCTTAACAGGGTTACACGAGCAGTACTTC
TRBJ1-2 | once | TRBD1 | TRBV5-1 | CASSLATGQAEGYTF | TGCGCCAGCAGCTTGGCAACGGGACAGGCGGAAGGCTACACCTTC
TRBJ2-2 | NA | NA | TRBV6-5 | CASRPRNTGELFF | TGTGCCAGCAGACCCAGGAACACCGGGGAGCTGTTTTTT
TRBJ2-1 | NA | TRBD2 | TRBV29-1 | CSVEGLAGTYEQFF | TGCAGCGTTGAAGGACTAGCGGGTACCTATGAGCAGTTCTTC
TRBJ2-3 | NA | NA | TRBV5-1 | CASSAGGETDTQYF | TGCGCCAGCAGCGCCGGGGGAGAGACAGATACGCAGTATTTT
TRBJ2-3 | NA | NA | TRBV10-3 | CAISYSDTQYF | TGTGCCATCAGCTATTCGGATACGCAGTATTTT
TRBJ2-5 | NA | TRBD2 | TRBV7-7 | CASSSLPGTSVKTQYF | TGTGCCAGCAGCTCCCTACCGGGGACTAGTGTTAAGACCCAGTACTTC
TRBJ1-2 | NA | NA | TRBV28 | CASSSSFYGYTF | TGTGCCAGCAGTAGCTCATTCTATGGCTACACCTTC
TRBJ2-1 | once | TRBD2 | TRBV6-4 | CASSAYPSGSYNEQFF | TGTGCCAGCAGTGCCTACCCTAGCGGGTCCTACAATGAGCAGTTCTTC
TRBJ2-3 | NA | NA | TRBV27 | CASSRVFTDTQYF | TGTGCCAGCAGTCGGGTTTTCACAGATACGCAGTATTTT
TRBJ2-7 | few | NA | TRBV5-1 | CASSLGSGGRNEQYF | TGCGCCAGCAGCTTGGGGTCAGGGGGGAGGAACGAGCAGTACTTC
TRBJ2-2 | NA | NA | TRBV4-3 | CASSQEGGGTGELFF | TGCGCCAGCAGCCAAGAAGGGGGGGGCACCGGGGAGCTGTTTTTT
TRBJ1-4 | NA | NA | TRBV25-1 | CASTRGEKLFF | TGTGCCAGCACGCGGGGAGAAAAACTGTTTTTT
TRBJ1-2 | NA | NA | TRBV28 | CASSLFPREGEGYTF | TGTGCCAGCAGTTTATTCCCGCGGGAGGGTGAGGGCTACACCTTC
TRBJ2-7 | NA | TRBD1 | TRBV4-3 | CASSQWVGTGEQYF | TGCGCCAGCAGCCAATGGGTAGGGACAGGGGAGCAGTACTTC
TRBJ1-5 | NA | NA | TRBV2 | CASSETNSNQPQHF | TGTGCCAGCAGTGAGACAAATAGCAATCAGCCCCAGCATTTT